Presented here are 27 T cell receptor beta chains from one specimen sequenced in a study of cytomegalovirus exposure and HLA in healthy donors. Vbeta (60) and Jbeta (13) primers were used in the PCR. Profiling relied on immunoSEQ multiplex PCR, and the TCRdb table lists in-frame clones only, not all of them. The sample has 150,000 to 200,000 clones, over 60% seen once. The sample consisted of PBMCs. All receptors derive from a man aged 35-49 years in good health and CMV-seronegative.

About this clone itself: Other DNA sequences of this sample code for an identical CDR3. The chain combines TRBV6-5 with TRBJ2-7; TRBD2 matches at 8 bases. V was pared by 2 bases and J by 4 bases, with 7 bases of the junction left unmatched. The CDR3 runs 15 residues. From germline, CDR1 is MNHEY and CDR2 SVGAGI. The CDR3 nucleotides read TGTGCCAGCAGTTACCTATTAAGCGGGAGTTACGAGCAGTACTTC. Its translation is CASSYLLSGSYEQYF.

The rearrangement uses TRBV11-2 and TRBJ1-1; D call uncertain. The germline V gene encodes CDR1 SGHAT and CDR2 FQNNGV. The CDR3 length is 12 residues. The V end was cut by 4 bases, the J end by 6 bases, with 9 bases between. The CDR3 sequence is CASSSLLAEAFF. The CDR3 region has the DNA TGTGCCAGCAGCTCCCTACTCGCTGAAGCTTTCTTT.

This clone was seen more than once but under ten times. V and J are TRBV7-9 and TRBJ2-7; 7 bases are a match to TRBD2. Germline V gene lookup returns CDR1 SEHNR and CDR2 FQNEAQ (reference sequence). Germline trimming cut 5 bases from V and 4 bases from J; bases unmatched to any gene: 8. The CDR3 is 14 amino acids. CDR3 DNA: TGTGCCAGCAGCAGAGCGGGATTCGAATACGAGCAGTACTTC. The encoded protein is CASSRAGFEYEQYF.

The chain combines TRBV5-4 with TRBJ1-1, with D unresolved. The V gene's germline CDR1 is SGHNT and CDR2 YYREEE (reference sequence). The CDR3 totals 13 residues. V lost 1 base, J lost 7 bases, and 11 bases lay in between. The CDR3 region is CASSLRLEGEAFF. The CDR3, as DNA: TGTGCCAGCAGCTTGAGGTTAGAGGGTGAAGCTTTCTTT.

V and J are TRBV21-1 and TRBJ2-6; the tabulated D call, TRBD2, remains unverified against the DNA. TRBV21-1 is labeled a pseudogene. There are 22 residues in the CDR3. The CDR3 DNA reads TGTGCCAGCAGCAAAGTTGTTGGACTAGCGGGACCCTTATACTCTGGGGCCAACGTCCTGACTTTC. Protein: CASSKVVGLAGPLYSGANVLTF.

The genes are TRBV19 and TRBJ1-5; tentative D call: TRBD1 (6 bases). Germline CDR1 and CDR2: LNHDA and SQIVND (reference sequence). This CDR3 is 13 amino acids long. V gave up 5 bases and J gave up 5 bases, with 10 bases separating them. The DNA for the CDR3 is TGTGCCAGTAGTGGGGGCGGTGATCAGCCCCAGCATTTT. Encoded protein: CASSGGGDQPQHF.

This clone was seen a single time. This CDR3 reads CASSPLGTGGLEQYF. The CDR3 DNA reads TGTGCCAGCAGCCCCCTCGGGACAGGGGGACTGGAGCAGTACTTC. The chain links TRBV27 to TRBJ2-7, with 11 bases identical to TRBD1. CDR1 is MNHEY and CDR2 is SMNVEV in the germline V gene (reference sequence). V shed 6 bases and J 7 bases; nucleotides not matched to a gene: 11. This CDR3 contains 15 residues.

The V and J genes are TRBV5-1 and TRBJ1-6, with 11 bases lining up with TRBD1. The CDR3 consists of 15 residues. Germline V lookup: CDR1 SGHRS, CDR2 YFSETQ. V lost 4 bases, J lost 7 bases, and 4 bases stayed unmatched. CDR3 sequence (DNA): TGCGCCAGCAGCACGGGACAGGGGGGGAATTCACCCCTCCACTTT. Its translation is CASSTGQGGNSPLHF.

The chain is built from TRBV20-1 and TRBJ1-1; possibly TRBD1 for D (5 bases). Trimming cost V 5 bases and J 5 bases, with 9 bases left between them. The CDR3 spans 11 residues. CDR1 and CDR2 from the germline V gene are DFQATT and SNEGSKA (reference sequence). CDR3 nucleotides: TGCAGTGCTCCTAGACAGACTGAAGCTTTCTTT. This codes for CSAPRQTEAFF.

This clone was observed once. The V gene is TRBV19, the J gene TRBJ2-7, with 9 bases matching TRBD1. With V trimmed by 9 bases and J by 3 bases, 6 bases remained unmatched. CDR3 length equals 13 residues. Germline CDR1 reads LNHDA; CDR2 reads SQIVND (reference sequence). DNA of the CDR3: TGTGCCAGCCCGGGACAGGGCCGCTACGAGCAGTACTTC. Protein product: CASPGQGRYEQYF.

The chain links TRBV19 to TRBJ1-1; 7 bases align to TRBD1. Germline loops: CDR1 LNHDA, CDR2 SQIVND (reference sequence). The CDR3 spans 15 residues. V shed 6 bases and J 3 bases; nucleotides not matched to a gene: 10. Written as DNA, the CDR3 is TGTGCCAGTAGCACCGACAGGGCCCCTGACACTGAAGCTTTCTTT. This encodes CASSTDRAPDTEAFF.

This clone was picked up a small number of times. The chain recombines TRBV25-1 with TRBJ2-5; 7 bases agree with TRBD1. Gene TRBJ2-7 matches the end of the DNA better, so the J call may be wrong. There are 14 residues in the CDR3. Germline V gene sequence: CDR1 MGHDK, CDR2 SYGVNS. The CDR3 loop reads CASRPENRGHEQYF. CDR3 nucleotide sequence: TGTGCCAGCAGGCCGGAGAACAGGGGCCACGAGCAGTACTTC.

The chain recombines TRBV25-1 with TRBJ2-1, with D maybe TRBD1 (5 bases). Trimming shortened V by 5 bases and J by 3 bases, and 17 bases separated the two germline ends. The CDR3 is 16 amino acids. CDR1 and CDR2 (germline): MGHDK, SYGVNS. The CDR3 coding sequence is TGTGCCAGCAGTCCGACGACAGCGAGAAGCTACAATGAGCAGTTCTTC. Translating gives CASSPTTARSYNEQFF.

The V and J genes are TRBV18 and TRBJ2-7; a weak D match, TRBD2 (6 bases). The CDR3 is 14 residues long. Germline V lookup: CDR1 KGHSH, CDR2 LQKENI. Trimming pared 3 bases from V and 2 bases from J, leaving 11 bases between. CDR3 in amino acids: CASSPAWGAYEQYF. DNA of the CDR3: TGTGCCAGCTCACCCGCCTGGGGGGCCTACGAGCAGTACTTC.

CDR3 bases: TGTGCCAGTAGTAATTTCGGTAGCGGGAGAAGGGCCGGGGAGCTGTTTTTT. Amino acids: CASSNFGSGRRAGELFF. The chain combines TRBV19 with TRBJ2-2; 9 bases agree with TRBD2. Germline CDR1 LNHDA, CDR2 SQIVND (reference sequence). The CDR3 consists of 17 residues. With 4 bases clipped from V and 6 bases from J, the junction kept 12 bases outside the gene matches. Full variable domain (rest looked up from reference TRBV19 and TRBJ2-2): DGGITQSPKYLFRKEGQNVTLSCEQNLNHDAMYWYRQDPGQGLRLIYYSQIVNDFQKGDIAEGYSVSREKKESFPLTVTSAQKNPTAFYLCASSNFGSGRRAGELFFGEGSRLTVL.

V usage is TRBV20-1 and J usage is TRBJ2-7; D gene ambiguous. The CDR3 loop spans 11 amino acids. CDR1 and CDR2 (germline): DFQATT, SNEGSKA (reference sequence). Trimming stripped 3 bases from V and 9 bases from J, with 12 bases between. This CDR3 reads CSASSTNLQYF. The CDR3 nucleotides are TGCAGTGCTAGCTCGACAAACTTGCAGTACTTC.

The chain couples TRBV27 to TRBJ1-4, with D possibly matching TRBD1 (5 bases). V lost 7 bases to trimming and J lost 3 bases, with 21 bases between them. Germline V gene sequence: CDR1 MNHEY, CDR2 SMNVEV (reference sequence). The CDR3 is 17 amino acids. CDR3 DNA: TGTGCCAGCAAGTTCGGGGGTGCCGGCCGGGCTAATGAAAAACTGTTTTTT. Protein sequence: CASKFGGAGRANEKLFF.

This chain uses TRBV7-2 with TRBJ1-5; D gene ambiguous. This CDR3 has 15 amino acids. Trimming stripped 4 bases from V and 0 bases from J, with 10 bases between. Germline CDR1 is SGHTA and CDR2 is FQGNSA. The CDR3 DNA reads as TGTGCCAGCAGCTGGACCGGGAATAGCAATCAGCCCCAGCATTTT. Its protein is CASSWTGNSNQPQHF.

J is TRBJ2-5 and V is TRBV30; the D is unclear. V gave up 3 bases and J gave up 5 bases, with 7 bases separating them. Germline V gene sequence: CDR1 GTSNPN, CDR2 SVGIG (reference sequence). The CDR3 is made up of 11 amino acids. For the CDR3, the DNA is TGTGCCTGGAGCCCCCCGGAGACCCAGTACTTC. Its translation is CAWSPPETQYF.

This chain connects TRBV4-1 to TRBJ2-1; TRBD1 agrees at 8 bases. The CDR3 contains 14 residues. V shed 4 bases, J shed 8 bases, and the junction held 7 bases outside the gene matches. CDR1 and CDR2 from the germline V gene are MGHRA and YSYEKL. This chain's CDR3 is CASSPRTGPDEQFF. In nucleotides, the CDR3 is TGCGCCAGCAGCCCACGGACAGGGCCGGATGAGCAGTTCTTC.

This clone appeared a few times. The chain couples TRBV9 to TRBJ2-6, with 9 bases aligning to TRBD2. CDR3 length: 18 amino acids. Germline CDR1 SGDLS, CDR2 YYNGEE. V lost 4 bases and J lost 4; bases outside the gene matches: 12. The CDR3 here is CASSSQAGGRRGANVLTF. The DNA for the CDR3 is TGTGCCAGCAGCTCCCAAGCGGGGGGCCGTAGAGGGGCCAACGTCCTGACTTTC.

The chain links TRBV5-1 to TRBJ2-1; 9 bases map to TRBD1. V was pared by 4 bases and J by 8 bases, with 13 bases of the junction left unmatched. The germline V gene has CDR1 SGHRS and CDR2 YFSETQ. CDR3 length: 16 amino acids. CDR3 residues: CASSPQWGQGVDEQFF. CDR3 coding DNA: TGCGCCAGCAGCCCCCAATGGGGACAGGGTGTTGATGAGCAGTTCTTC.

The chain couples TRBV10-2 to TRBJ1-1; D is unclear. This CDR3 region has 13 residues. CDR1 and CDR2 from the germline V gene are WSHSY and SAAADI. Trimming took 4 bases from V and 4 from J, leaving 10 bases between them. The CDR3 region is CASSAPGSTEAFF. The CDR3, as DNA: TGCGCCAGCAGTGCCCCCGGGAGCACTGAAGCTTTCTTT.

A single count supports this clone. The rearrangement uses TRBV4-2 and TRBJ2-2; D not resolved. Germline lookup yields CDR1 LGHNA and CDR2 YNFKEQ. There are 14 residues in the CDR3. V lost 5 bases and J lost 7, with 14 bases in between. For the CDR3, the DNA is TGTGCCAGCAGCTCTCGCCAGTTGTACGGGGAGCTGTTTTTT. Its translation is CASSSRQLYGELFF.

The chain employs TRBV5-1 and TRBJ2-1; D gene ambiguous. The germline gives CDR1 SGHRS, CDR2 YFSETQ. There are 15 residues in the CDR3. V lost 0 bases to trimming and J lost 2 bases, with 9 bases between them. CDR3 sequence (DNA): TGCGCCAGCAGCTTGGACCCAAACACCTACAATGAGCAGTTCTTC. Translated: CASSLDPNTYNEQFF.

This chain connects TRBV5-4 to TRBJ1-3, with 9 bases matching TRBD1. The V and J ends lost 3 bases and 4 bases, in that order; junction bases with no gene match: 5. The CDR3 length is 15 residues. Germline lookup yields CDR1 SGHNT and CDR2 YYREEE (reference sequence). CDR3 region: CASSSIGQGGNTIYF. For the CDR3, the DNA is TGTGCCAGCAGCTCAATCGGACAGGGGGGAAACACCATATATTTT.

The chain employs TRBV2 and TRBJ1-4; 7 bases are a match to TRBD1. The CDR3 length is 14 residues. V gave up 6 bases and J gave up 8 bases; unmatched junction bases: 9. Per the germline V gene, CDR1 is SNHLY and CDR2 is FYNNEI. The CDR3 spells CASRPDRDREKLFF. The CDR3 DNA follows: TGTGCCAGCAGGCCCGACAGGGACAGAGAAAAACTGTTTTTT. Variable domain in full (rest from reference TRBV2 and TRBJ1-4): EPEVTQTPSHQVTQMGQEVILRCVPISNHLYFYWYRQILGQKVEFLVSFYNNEISEKSEIFDDQFSVERPDGSNFTLKIRSTKLEDSAMYFCASRPDRDREKLFFGSGTQLSVL.